This is a list of T cell receptor beta chains from one sample in a study of blood T cells in healthy people across ages. MiXCR, applied by TCRdb to the 5' RACE reads, yields one record per CDR3 protein. This table holds approximately 800,000 distinct CDR3 sequences, 35% to 60% found once. Material for sequencing was blood. All receptors derive from a man older than 75 in good health. Both conserved end residues are part of each CDR3. Each record gives: V gene, J gene, D gene, clone size, CDR3 DNA, CDR3 protein. The D gene is left open where the match is weak. Not every row has a clone size; where given, it reads once, few, many or a size class.

V gene: TRBV29-1
J gene: TRBJ2-1
D gene: TRBD1
clone size: .
CDR3 DNA: TGCAGCGTGGACAGGGACGTATCCTACAATGAGCAGTTCTTC
CDR3 protein: CSVDRDVSYNEQFF

V gene: TRBV6-2/TRBV6-3
J gene: TRBJ2-3
D gene: TRBD2
clone size: .
CDR3 DNA: TGTGCCAGCCACTCACCGGGACTAGTTACAGATACGCAGTATTTT
CDR3 protein: CASHSPGLVTDTQYF

V gene: TRBV20-1
J gene: TRBJ2-1
D gene: .
clone size: .
CDR3 DNA: TGCAGTGCGGGCTCTAGTGGGAGGCCTAACAATGAGCAGTTCTTC
CDR3 protein: CSAGSSGRPNNEQFF

V gene: TRBV18
J gene: TRBJ2-7
D gene: .
clone size: few
CDR3 DNA: TGTGCCAGCGCACCCAGCGAGTTCGAGCAGTACTTC
CDR3 protein: CASAPSEFEQYF

V gene: TRBV6-1
J gene: TRBJ1-2
D gene: .
clone size: .
CDR3 DNA: TGTGCCAGCAGCGTGGACAGTCCCCTCAACTATGGCTACACCTTC
CDR3 protein: CASSVDSPLNYGYTF

V gene: TRBV12-3/TRBV12-4
J gene: TRBJ2-5
D gene: .
clone size: .
CDR3 DNA: TGTGCCAGCAGTACAGGGCTGCAAGAGACCCAGTACTTC
CDR3 protein: CASSTGLQETQYF

V gene: TRBV7-3
J gene: TRBJ2-7
D gene: .
clone size: .
CDR3 DNA: TGTGCCAGCAGCTTACAGGGGACTCTACTCTACGAGCAGTACTTC
CDR3 protein: CASSLQGTLLYEQYF

V gene: TRBV5-1
J gene: TRBJ2-3
D gene: .
clone size: .
CDR3 DNA: TGCGCCAGCAGCTCCCAGGGGAATCGGGAAACAGATACGCAGTATTTT
CDR3 protein: CASSSQGNRETDTQYF

V gene: TRBV28
J gene: TRBJ2-1
D gene: TRBD1
clone size: .
CDR3 DNA: TGTGCCAGCAGTTTAGACAGGGGGCTGGAGCAGTTCTTC
CDR3 protein: CASSLDRGLEQFF

V gene: TRBV20-1
J gene: TRBJ2-7
D gene: .
clone size: .
CDR3 DNA: TGCAGTGCTAGCCCTTCGAGCCAAACCTACGAGCAGTACTTC
CDR3 protein: CSASPSSQTYEQYF

V gene: TRBV25-1
J gene: TRBJ2-6
D gene: .
clone size: .
CDR3 DNA: TGTGCCAGCGGGAGCTCTAGGGCCGACGTCCTGACTTTC
CDR3 protein: CASGSSRADVLTF

V gene: TRBV29-1
J gene: TRBJ2-3
D gene: .
clone size: .
CDR3 DNA: TGCAGCGTTGGAGGCATGAATACGCAGTATTTT
CDR3 protein: CSVGGMNTQYF

V gene: TRBV6-6
J gene: TRBJ1-2
D gene: TRBD1
clone size: .
CDR3 DNA: TGTGCCAGCAGTTCTCCACAGACAGGGGAAAGTGGCTACACCTTC
CDR3 protein: CASSSPQTGESGYTF

V gene: TRBV7-8
J gene: TRBJ2-7
D gene: TRBD1
clone size: few
CDR3 DNA: TGTGCCAGCAGCTTAGGGCGAACAGGGGGCCTTCTCTACGAGCAGTACTTC
CDR3 protein: CASSLGRTGGLLYEQYF

V gene: TRBV7-3
J gene: TRBJ2-3
D gene: TRBD2
clone size: many
CDR3 DNA: TGTGCCAGCAGCCTAGCGGGAGGCTCCCAGGGGGCGCAGTATTTT
CDR3 protein: CASSLAGGSQGAQYF

V gene: TRBV20-1
J gene: TRBJ2-5
D gene: .
clone size: many
CDR3 DNA: TGCAGTGCTAGAGGACAAGCGGGGACAGGAGAGACCCAGTACTTC
CDR3 protein: CSARGQAGTGETQYF

V gene: TRBV20-1
J gene: TRBJ1-5
D gene: .
clone size: .
CDR3 DNA: TGCAGTGCTAGAGATATCGGGGAGCCCAATCAGCCCCAGCATTTT
CDR3 protein: CSARDIGEPNQPQHF

V gene: TRBV7-2
J gene: TRBJ2-5
D gene: TRBD2
clone size: .
CDR3 DNA: TGTGCCAGCAGCTCCTCTAGCGGGAGGGCCCAAGAGACCCAGTACTTC
CDR3 protein: CASSSSSGRAQETQYF

V gene: TRBV11-2
J gene: TRBJ1-3
D gene: TRBD1
clone size: .
CDR3 DNA: TGTGCCAGCAGCGACTGGGACAGCTCTGGAAACACCATATATTTT
CDR3 protein: CASSDWDSSGNTIYF

V gene: TRBV29-1
J gene: TRBJ2-3
D gene: .
clone size: many
CDR3 DNA: TGCAGCGTTGTACGGATCGGGGATACGCAGTATTTT
CDR3 protein: CSVVRIGDTQYF

V gene: TRBV10-3
J gene: TRBJ1-5
D gene: .
clone size: few
CDR3 DNA: TGTGCCATCAGTGAGAGGGACCTCGGCGGGGAAAATCAGCCCCAGCATTTT
CDR3 protein: CAISERDLGGENQPQHF

V gene: TRBV12-3/TRBV12-4
J gene: TRBJ2-7
D gene: TRBD2
clone size: .
CDR3 DNA: TGTGCCAGCAGTGGGCCTAGCGGGAGAGGGTTTTACGAGCAGTACTTC
CDR3 protein: CASSGPSGRGFYEQYF

V gene: TRBV27
J gene: TRBJ2-5
D gene: .
clone size: .
CDR3 DNA: TGTGCCAGCAGTTTATGGTTCCAAGAGACCCAGTACTTC
CDR3 protein: CASSLWFQETQYF

V gene: TRBV20-1
J gene: TRBJ1-2
D gene: TRBD1
clone size: .
CDR3 DNA: TGCAGTTCACGACAGGGAATCTATGGCTACACCTTC
CDR3 protein: CSSRQGIYGYTF

V gene: TRBV20-1
J gene: TRBJ1-2
D gene: .
clone size: .
CDR3 DNA: TGCAGTGCTAGAAGAGGGGACCTCGGGGGCTACACCTTC
CDR3 protein: CSARRGDLGGYTF

V gene: TRBV28
J gene: TRBJ2-7
D gene: .
clone size: many
CDR3 DNA: TGTGCCAGCAGTTGGAGCAGGGGTTACGAGCAGTACTTC
CDR3 protein: CASSWSRGYEQYF

V gene: TRBV20-1
J gene: TRBJ1-1
D gene: .
clone size: .
CDR3 DNA: TGCAGTGCCATTCCCCCAGGGACCTACACTGAAGCTTTCTTT
CDR3 protein: CSAIPPGTYTEAFF

V gene: TRBV5-1
J gene: TRBJ2-1
D gene: TRBD1
clone size: few
CDR3 DNA: TGCGCCAGCAGCTTGGGTGGACAGGGGGCCGGTGAGCAGTTCTTC
CDR3 protein: CASSLGGQGAGEQFF

V gene: TRBV9
J gene: TRBJ2-1
D gene: TRBD2
clone size: .
CDR3 DNA: TGTGCCAGCAGCTCCCAAACCGGGACTAGCGGGAGGCGGGCTGAGCAGTTCTTC
CDR3 protein: CASSSQTGTSGRRAEQFF

V gene: TRBV28
J gene: TRBJ2-1
D gene: .
clone size: few
CDR3 DNA: TGTGCCAGCAGTTTATTAGGGCTTTACTCCTACAATGAGCAGTTCTTC
CDR3 protein: CASSLLGLYSYNEQFF

V gene: TRBV11-3
J gene: TRBJ2-1
D gene: TRBD2
clone size: many
CDR3 DNA: TGTGCCAGCAGCTTAGGGACTAGCGGGGTGTACAATGAGCAGTTCTTC
CDR3 protein: CASSLGTSGVYNEQFF

V gene: TRBV14
J gene: TRBJ2-7
D gene: .
clone size: few
CDR3 DNA: TGTGCCAGCAGCCAAAGGGACGGATCCTCCTACGAGCAGTACTTC
CDR3 protein: CASSQRDGSSYEQYF

V gene: TRBV6-5
J gene: TRBJ2-3
D gene: .
clone size: once
CDR3 DNA: TGTGCCAGCAGTTACGAGGCTGATACGCAGTATTTT
CDR3 protein: CASSYEADTQYF

V gene: TRBV5-1
J gene: TRBJ2-7
D gene: TRBD1
clone size: .
CDR3 DNA: TGCGCCAGCAGCTCGTCACAGGGGGCGAGCTCCTACAATGAGCAGTACTTC
CDR3 protein: CASSSSQGASSYNEQYF

V gene: TRBV7-9
J gene: TRBJ2-5
D gene: TRBD1
clone size: .
CDR3 DNA: TGTGCCAGCAGGGGAGGACAGGGCGAGGGATCGGAGCAGTACTTC
CDR3 protein: CASRGGQGEGSEQYF